This paragraph reports one T cell receptor (beta chain). Its specificity is not known. Germline is not matched at one junction end, which may reflect a read error. This specimen belongs to a study of T cell responses to AZD1222 COVID-19 vaccine. The assay was immunoSEQ multiplex PCR, and TCRdb's table has in-frame clones only and misses some. The data contain around 120,000 clones, around nine tenths of them singletons. Study-level results: Baseline serology detected seropositivity in only a handful of AZD1222 recipients. Spike-specific TCR breadth and depth were elevated following two AZD1222 doses.

The CDR3 loop spans 13 amino acids. CDR1 and CDR2 (germline): KGHSH, LQKENI. The sample was peripheral blood, taken 28 days after the second AZD1222 dose. The rearrangement links TRBV18 to TRBJ1-5; the match to TRBD1 covers 7 bases. The clonotype was recovered from an adult who received the AZD1222 COVID-19 vaccine. CDR3 nucleotide sequence: TGTGCCAGCTCACCGACCGAGGGGGCCCCCAAGTATTTT. As protein: CASSPTEGAPKYF.